The present T cell receptor beta chain was sequenced within a study of blood T cell repertoires in COVID-19. Study at large: The United States, Italy and Spain were the sources of the acute and convalescent COVID-19 samples.

The table came from immunoSEQ multiplex PCR; TCRdb's copy has only in-frame clones and leaves some out. The profile covers about 98,000 clones, with about 80% appearing a single time and roughly 4% taken by the ten largest. The ends lost 3 bases at V and 1 base at J; junction bases unmatched: 0. This CDR3 contains 13 residues. CDR1 is SGHNT and CDR2 is YYREEE in the germline V gene (reference sequence). The gene calls are TRBV5-4 and TRBJ1-1, with TRBD1 matching over 7 bases. The source of this sequence is a man aged 60 to 69 with acute or convalescent COVID-19. Material for sequencing was peripheral blood. CDR3 nucleotides: TGTGCCAGCAGCTGGGACAGGAACACTGAAGCTTTCTTT. Translated: CASSWDRNTEAFF.